These T cell receptor beta chains were read from a single sample in a study of T cell responses to AZD1222 COVID-19 vaccine. Clones were sequenced by immunoSEQ multiplex PCR, and TCRdb holds only the in-frame ones, with some missing. The table lists 100,000 to 140,000 clones, around 90% of them singletons. The sample in question was peripheral blood, obtained on day 0 of AZD1222 vaccination. The source is an adult in good health. The CDR3 runs from the conserved cysteine through the conserved F or W. D genes are given only for firm matches. Clone size appears in some rows only: once, few, many, or a class for an expanded clone.

j_gene: TRBJ2-1
abundance: few
v_gene: TRBV3-1/TRBV3-2
d_gene: -
CDR3nt: TGTGCCAGCAGCCAAGGGTTCCAGGGAGAACTCAATGAGCAGTTCTTC
CDR3aa: CASSQGFQGELNEQFF

j_gene: TRBJ2-7
abundance: -
v_gene: TRBV9
d_gene: -
CDR3nt: TGTGCCAGCAGCTCAATGCTCCGACAGAACTCCTACGAGCAGTACTTC
CDR3aa: CASSSMLRQNSYEQYF

j_gene: TRBJ2-3
abundance: -
v_gene: TRBV11-3
d_gene: -
CDR3nt: TGTGCCAGCAGCTTACTCAGGGCCACAGATACGCAGTATTTT
CDR3aa: CASSLLRATDTQYF

j_gene: TRBJ1-2
abundance: -
v_gene: TRBV28
d_gene: -
CDR3nt: TGTGCCAGCAGTTTAGGACTTTCTAACTATGGCTACACCTTC
CDR3aa: CASSLGLSNYGYTF

j_gene: TRBJ1-1
abundance: -
v_gene: TRBV15
d_gene: -
CDR3nt: TGTGCCACCAGCAGTGCCGGGGCCGGCACTGAAGCTTTCTTT
CDR3aa: CATSSAGAGTEAFF

j_gene: TRBJ2-2
abundance: -
v_gene: TRBV4-1
d_gene: TRBD1
CDR3nt: TGCGCCAGCAGCCCAAAGACAGGGAGAGGTACCGGGGAGCTGTTTTTT
CDR3aa: CASSPKTGRGTGELFF

j_gene: TRBJ2-1
abundance: -
v_gene: TRBV5-1
d_gene: TRBD2
CDR3nt: TGCGCCAGCAGCCCCCTAGCGGTCTCCTACAATGAGCAGTTCTTC
CDR3aa: CASSPLAVSYNEQFF

j_gene: TRBJ2-7
abundance: -
v_gene: TRBV14
d_gene: -
CDR3nt: TGTGCCAGCAGCCAAGGATTAACATGGAGCTCCTACGAGCAGTACTTC
CDR3aa: CASSQGLTWSSYEQYF

j_gene: TRBJ1-4
abundance: -
v_gene: TRBV28
d_gene: -
CDR3nt: TGTGCCAGCAGGAACGCGAGGCGGGATGAAAAACTGTTTTTT
CDR3aa: CASRNARRDEKLFF

j_gene: TRBJ2-2
abundance: -
v_gene: TRBV5-1
d_gene: TRBD1
CDR3nt: TGCGCCACCCAAAGGGACAGGGGTTCCGGGGAGCTGTTTTTT
CDR3aa: CATQRDRGSGELFF

j_gene: TRBJ2-7
abundance: -
v_gene: TRBV19
d_gene: TRBD1
CDR3nt: TGTGCCAGTAGTATGGACAGGAGCTCCTACGAGCAGTACTTC
CDR3aa: CASSMDRSSYEQYF

j_gene: TRBJ2-7
abundance: once
v_gene: TRBV7-8
d_gene: TRBD1
CDR3nt: TGTGCCAGCAGCTTAGGAATGGACAGGGGGTACGAGCAGTACTTC
CDR3aa: CASSLGMDRGYEQYF

j_gene: TRBJ1-5
abundance: -
v_gene: TRBV28
d_gene: -
CDR3nt: TGTGCCAGCAGGCTCATAAGAAGCAATCAGCCCCAGCATTTT
CDR3aa: CASRLIRSNQPQHF

j_gene: TRBJ1-6
abundance: -
v_gene: TRBV18
d_gene: -
CDR3nt: TGTGCCAGCTCACTATCACAATCGGCGTATAATTCACCCCTCCACTTT
CDR3aa: CASSLSQSAYNSPLHF

j_gene: TRBJ2-1
abundance: few
v_gene: TRBV9
d_gene: -
CDR3nt: TGTGCCAGCAGCGTGGGGACTCAAGAGCAGTTCTTC
CDR3aa: CASSVGTQEQFF

j_gene: TRBJ1-5
abundance: -
v_gene: TRBV28
d_gene: -
CDR3nt: TGTGCCAGCAGTTTTTTACCCGGAAGTAATCAGCCCCAGCATTTT
CDR3aa: CASSFLPGSNQPQHF

j_gene: TRBJ1-1
abundance: few
v_gene: TRBV4-1
d_gene: -
CDR3nt: TGCGCCAGCAGCCCCCATCTGGGGAACACTGAAGCTTTCTTT
CDR3aa: CASSPHLGNTEAFF

j_gene: TRBJ2-2
abundance: -
v_gene: TRBV3-1/TRBV3-2
d_gene: TRBD2
CDR3nt: TGTGCCAGCAGCCAAACAGCGGGAGGAGTGGAGCTGTTTTTT
CDR3aa: CASSQTAGGVELFF

j_gene: TRBJ1-2
abundance: -
v_gene: TRBV24-1
d_gene: -
CDR3nt: TGTGCCACCAGTGATCCGACAGTTAACTATGGCTACACCTTC
CDR3aa: CATSDPTVNYGYTF

j_gene: TRBJ2-7
abundance: -
v_gene: TRBV5-1
d_gene: TRBD2
CDR3nt: TGCGCCAGCAGCTTGGTTCGCGGGAGAGACGAGCAGTACTTC
CDR3aa: CASSLVRGRDEQYF

j_gene: TRBJ2-7
abundance: -
v_gene: TRBV5-1
d_gene: TRBD1
CDR3nt: TGCGCCAGCAGCTTGGGGGGGACAGGCTCCGAGCAGTACTTC
CDR3aa: CASSLGGTGSEQYF

j_gene: TRBJ1-5
abundance: -
v_gene: TRBV6-2/TRBV6-3
d_gene: -
CDR3nt: TGTGCCAGCAGTTACTTTGTCGGGGCAGGTAGCAATCAGCCCCAGCATTTT
CDR3aa: CASSYFVGAGSNQPQHF

j_gene: TRBJ1-5
abundance: -
v_gene: TRBV28
d_gene: -
CDR3nt: TGTGCCAGCAGCGCGCCTGGTTTCAATCAGCCCCAGCATTTT
CDR3aa: CASSAPGFNQPQHF

j_gene: TRBJ1-4
abundance: -
v_gene: TRBV5-1
d_gene: TRBD1
CDR3nt: TGCGCCAGCAGCTTGACGACAGGGGAAGGTGAAAAACTGTTTTTT
CDR3aa: CASSLTTGEGEKLFF

j_gene: TRBJ2-1
abundance: -
v_gene: TRBV5-1
d_gene: TRBD2
CDR3nt: TGCGCCAGCAGCTTAGGACTAGCGGGATTATCCTACAATGAGCAGTTCTTC
CDR3aa: CASSLGLAGLSYNEQFF

j_gene: TRBJ1-4
abundance: once
v_gene: TRBV12-5
d_gene: TRBD1
CDR3nt: TGTGCTAGTGGTTTGGTACGTTTCGGCAGGGGGTCCCTCAATGAAAAACTGTTTTTT
CDR3aa: CASGLVRFGRGSLNEKLFF

j_gene: TRBJ2-4
abundance: many
v_gene: TRBV13
d_gene: -
CDR3nt: TGTGCCAGCACCTACGCCGATTCCGGGATTCAGTACTTC
CDR3aa: CASTYADSGIQYF

j_gene: TRBJ2-2
abundance: -
v_gene: TRBV9
d_gene: -
CDR3nt: TGTGCCGCCGGCCAGACTGAAGCCGGGGAGCTGTTTTTT
CDR3aa: CAAGQTEAGELFF

j_gene: TRBJ2-1
abundance: -
v_gene: TRBV7-9
d_gene: -
CDR3nt: TGTGCCAGCAGCTTCGGCAGGGGAGGTGGGAATGAGCAGTTCTTC
CDR3aa: CASSFGRGGGNEQFF

j_gene: TRBJ2-7
abundance: once
v_gene: TRBV28
d_gene: -
CDR3nt: TGTGCCAGCAGTAGAGTCGGAGATATTTACGAGCAGTACTTC
CDR3aa: CASSRVGDIYEQYF

j_gene: TRBJ1-2
abundance: -
v_gene: TRBV28
d_gene: -
CDR3nt: TGTGCCAGCAGTCTCAGCGAGAGGGGGTATGGCTACACCTTC
CDR3aa: CASSLSERGYGYTF

j_gene: TRBJ1-1
abundance: -
v_gene: TRBV7-9
d_gene: -
CDR3nt: TGTGCCAGCAGCCGACTGACAGGAGTAATGAACACTGAAGCTTTCTTT
CDR3aa: CASSRLTGVMNTEAFF

j_gene: TRBJ2-7
abundance: -
v_gene: TRBV5-6
d_gene: TRBD2
CDR3nt: TGTGCCAGCAGCTTCGGGAGGGCCAGTGAGCAGTACTTC
CDR3aa: CASSFGRASEQYF

j_gene: TRBJ1-1
abundance: -
v_gene: TRBV6-5
d_gene: -
CDR3nt: TGTGCCAGCACCTCGAGGGGAGGGAACACTGAAGCTTTCTTT
CDR3aa: CASTSRGGNTEAFF

j_gene: TRBJ1-4
abundance: -
v_gene: TRBV4-2
d_gene: -
CDR3nt: TGTGCCAGCAGCTCCCGGGAGGCAGGGTTGTTTGCGACTAATGAAAAACTGTTTTTT
CDR3aa: CASSSREAGLFATNEKLFF

j_gene: TRBJ2-7
abundance: -
v_gene: TRBV7-8
d_gene: -
CDR3nt: TGTGCCAGCAGCCCCCTCCGCTACGAGCAGTACTTC
CDR3aa: CASSPLRYEQYF

j_gene: TRBJ1-4
abundance: -
v_gene: TRBV5-1
d_gene: -
CDR3nt: TGCGCCAGCAGCTTCACAGCAACTAATGAAAAACTGTTTTTT
CDR3aa: CASSFTATNEKLFF

j_gene: TRBJ1-5
abundance: -
v_gene: TRBV7-4
d_gene: -
CDR3nt: TGTGCCAGCAGCTTAGGGGGTGATTCGGGGAATCTTCATGGTGTAGCAAATCAGCCCCAGCATTTT
CDR3aa: CASSLGGDSGNLHGVANQPQHF

j_gene: TRBJ2-7
abundance: -
v_gene: TRBV5-1
d_gene: TRBD2
CDR3nt: TGCGCCAGCAGCTTACTAGCGGGAGCGAAGAACGAGCAGTACTTC
CDR3aa: CASSLLAGAKNEQYF

j_gene: TRBJ1-5
abundance: -
v_gene: TRBV7-2
d_gene: TRBD1
CDR3nt: TGTGCCAGCAGTTCGGACAGGCTCGCCTTTAATCAGCCCCAGCATTTT
CDR3aa: CASSSDRLAFNQPQHF

j_gene: TRBJ2-7
abundance: -
v_gene: TRBV28
d_gene: TRBD1
CDR3nt: TGTGCCAGCCACCGAACCCAGGGACAGGGGAGCGAGCAGTACTTC
CDR3aa: CASHRTQGQGSEQYF

j_gene: TRBJ2-3
abundance: -
v_gene: TRBV7-3
d_gene: -
CDR3nt: TGTGCCAGCAGCTTATCGGGGATATATGCAGATACGCAGTATTTT
CDR3aa: CASSLSGIYADTQYF

j_gene: TRBJ2-1
abundance: -
v_gene: TRBV27
d_gene: -
CDR3nt: TGTGCCAGCAGTTCCAGGGTAGTTCGTGACAATGAGCAGTTCTTC
CDR3aa: CASSSRVVRDNEQFF

j_gene: TRBJ2-7
abundance: -
v_gene: TRBV6-5
d_gene: TRBD1
CDR3nt: TGTGCCAGCAGTTTATCCGGGGACAGGGCCTACGAGCAGTACTTC
CDR3aa: CASSLSGDRAYEQYF

j_gene: TRBJ2-1
abundance: few
v_gene: TRBV2
d_gene: TRBD1
CDR3nt: TGTGCCAGCAGAGGGACAGGAGCCAAGGAGTTCTTC
CDR3aa: CASRGTGAKEFF

j_gene: TRBJ2-2
abundance: -
v_gene: TRBV19
d_gene: TRBD2
CDR3nt: TGTGCCAGTACCCGGCGAGCGGGAGGCCCGAACACCGGGGAGCTGTTTTTT
CDR3aa: CASTRRAGGPNTGELFF

j_gene: TRBJ1-6
abundance: -
v_gene: TRBV9
d_gene: -
CDR3nt: TGTGCCAGCACCCAGGGGCCAGAGTATAATTCACCCCTCCACTTT
CDR3aa: CASTQGPEYNSPLHF

j_gene: TRBJ2-1
abundance: -
v_gene: TRBV12-3/TRBV12-4
d_gene: -
CDR3nt: TGTGCCAGCAGTCAATGGGAGGACGGTGAGCAGTTCTTC
CDR3aa: CASSQWEDGEQFF

j_gene: TRBJ1-3
abundance: -
v_gene: TRBV30
d_gene: -
CDR3nt: TGTGCCTGGAGTGTACGGGAGTCTGGAAACACCATATATTTT
CDR3aa: CAWSVRESGNTIYF

j_gene: TRBJ1-4
abundance: -
v_gene: TRBV19
d_gene: -
CDR3nt: TGTGCCAGTAGTATAACAGCTCCTGAAAAACTGTTTTTT
CDR3aa: CASSITAPEKLFF

j_gene: TRBJ2-1
abundance: -
v_gene: TRBV3-1/TRBV3-2
d_gene: -
CDR3nt: TGTGCCAGCAGCCAACTACAGGGCAATGAGCAGTTCTTC
CDR3aa: CASSQLQGNEQFF

j_gene: TRBJ1-1
abundance: -
v_gene: TRBV7-3
d_gene: TRBD1
CDR3nt: TGTGCCAGCAGCCCCCAGGGGGCTTACACTGAAGCTTTCTTT
CDR3aa: CASSPQGAYTEAFF